The 29 T cell receptor beta chains in this list originate from one sample, sequenced in a study of blood T cells in healthy people across ages. A second PCR, run for about 7 to 11 cycles, used a sample-barcoded 5' primer plus a J-beta primer mix. MiXCR, applied by TCRdb to the 5' RACE reads, yields one record per CDR3 protein. The sample records hundreds of thousands of distinct CDR3 sequences, approximately 52% being singletons. Sequencing was performed on blood. These receptors originate from a woman aged 80 or over in good health.

In its sample, this clonotype was seen many times. The chain is built from TRBV6-2 or TRBV6-3 and TRBJ2-7, with 9 bases identical to TRBD2. V gave up 4 bases and J gave up 0 bases; unmatched junction bases: 7. This CDR3 has 16 amino acids. Per germline, CDR1 MNHEY and CDR2 SVGEGT. CDR3 loop: CASSSRGGVFSYEQYF. As DNA, the CDR3 is TGTGCCAGCAGTTCCCGCGGGGGGGTTTTCTCCTACGAGCAGTACTTC.

Notes on this clonotype: A much larger clone differs from this one at a single base, so this may be a read error. The chain carries TRBV7-9 and TRBJ1-2, with 10 bases matching TRBD1. From germline, CDR1 is SEHNR and CDR2 FQNEAQ (reference sequence). The CDR3 totals 14 residues. J gave up 4 bases and V 8 bases, and 7 bases lay outside the gene matches. The CDR3 spells CASGPGQGPYGYTF. CDR3 nucleotides: TGTGCCAGCGGCCCGGGACAGGGGCCCTATGGCTACACCTTC.

J is TRBJ2-3 and V is TRBV29-1, with TRBD2 identical over 13 bases. Germline V gene data show CDR1 as SQVTM and CDR2 as ANQGSEA. The CDR3 has 15 amino acids. The V and J ends lost 2 bases and 4 bases, in that order; junction bases with no gene match: 3. CDR3 residues: CSVEPGLAGSDTQYF. The CDR3, as DNA: TGCAGCGTTGAACCGGGACTAGCGGGATCAGATACGCAGTATTTT.

The chain carries TRBV20-1 and TRBJ2-7, with D perhaps matching TRBD1 (6 bases). Germline CDR1 is DFQATT and CDR2 is SNEGSKA (reference sequence). The CDR3 totals 15 residues. The ends were cut back, 4 bases at V and 3 bases at J, with 19 bases in the middle. Here the CDR3 reads CSATGERGGGYEQYF. The CDR3 DNA sequence: TGCAGTGCTACCGGGGAGCGAGGGGGTGGCTACGAGCAGTACTTC.

CDR3 sequence reads: CASSLSGDRSTDTQYF. CDR3 in DNA: TGTGCCAGCAGCTTATCTGGTGATCGGAGCACAGATACGCAGTATTTT. The gene calls are TRBV7-8 and TRBJ2-3; D is uncertain. Per the germline V gene, CDR1 is SGHVS and CDR2 is FQNEAQ. V was clipped by 2 bases and J by 0 bases, with 12 bases between them. CDR3 size: 16 residues.

The V and J genes are TRBV5-6 and TRBJ2-1, with D perhaps matching TRBD1 (5 bases). There are 15 residues in the CDR3. Germline V gives CDR1 SGHDT, CDR2 YYEEEE. The ends were cut back, 6 bases at V and 3 bases at J, with 16 bases in the middle. Written as DNA, the CDR3 is TGTGCCAGCACCGAGGTGGGCAGGGTCTACAATGAGCAGTTCTTC. It yields the protein CASTEVGRVYNEQFF.

A few counts support this clonotype. The J gene is TRBJ1-1, the V gene TRBV7-3; perhaps TRBD1 as D (6 bases). Germline-derived CDR1 and CDR2 are SGHTA and FQGTGA. This CDR3 has 17 residues. Trimming removed 5 bases at V and 1 base at J, with 20 bases between. The CDR3 is CASSPREIHRENTEAFF. In DNA, the CDR3 is TGTGCCAGCAGCCCCAGAGAGATCCACAGGGAGAACACTGAAGCTTTCTTT.

The chain links TRBV29-1 to TRBJ2-7; D possibly uses TRBD1 or TRBD2 (5 bases each). The length of the CDR3 is 12 residues. V was clipped by 6 bases and J by 1 base, with 10 bases between them. Germline V CDR1 and CDR2: SQVTM, ANQGSEA. The CDR3 bases are TGCAGCGTAGCGGACACTTCCTACGAGCAGTACTTC. It translates to CSVADTSYEQYF.

This clonotype occurred a few times. J is TRBJ2-1 and V is TRBV5-1, with TRBD2 matching 9 bases. Germline CDR1 is SGHRS and CDR2 is YFSETQ. The CDR3 has 14 residues. Trimming took 3 bases from V and 8 from J; bases not matched to a gene: 6. CDR3 DNA: TGCGCCAGCAGCTCCGGGACTAGCTTCCATGAGCAGTTCTTC. Residues: CASSSGTSFHEQFF.

This sequence joins TRBV5-1 and TRBJ2-3; D remains ambiguous. The germline V and J ends were trimmed by 9 bases and 2 bases, with 13 bases remaining between them. CDR1 SGHRS and CDR2 YFSETQ come from the germline V gene. The CDR3 length is 13 residues. The CDR3 sequence is CATCYTPTDTQYF. The CDR3 DNA reads TGCGCCACCTGCTATACACCCACAGATACGCAGTATTTT.

This clonotype was seen at least ten times. The V call is TRBV2, the J call TRBJ2-3; 8 bases map to TRBD2. CDR1 is SNHLY, CDR2 FYNNEI, per germline. The CDR3 is 16 amino acids. The V and J ends lost 5 bases and 3 bases, in that order; junction bases with no gene match: 10. Written as DNA, the CDR3 is TGTGCCAGCAGTAATCAACGGGGGGGCGGGACAGATACGCAGTATTTT. This gives the protein CASSNQRGGGTDTQYF.

J is TRBJ1-5 and V is TRBV28, with 8 bases lining up with TRBD1. Germline assignment: CDR1 MDHEN and CDR2 SYDVKM. V lost 1 base, J lost 0 bases, and 2 bases stayed unmatched. The CDR3 totals 16 residues. The CDR3 DNA reads as TGTGCCAGCAGTTTATTGACAGGGGATAGCAATCAGCCCCAGCATTTT. Translation gives CASSLLTGDSNQPQHF.

The chain combines TRBV20-1 with TRBJ2-1; 11 bases align to TRBD1. CDR3 length: 14 residues. V lost 6 bases and J lost 4; bases outside the gene matches: 5. The germline V gene encodes CDR1 DFQATT and CDR2 SNEGSKA (reference sequence). The CDR3 here is CSARDRGFYNEQFF. In DNA, the CDR3 is TGCAGTGCCCGGGACAGGGGGTTTTACAATGAGCAGTTCTTC.

At least ten counts were recorded for this clonotype. The V gene is TRBV28, the J gene TRBJ2-4; D remains ambiguous. V was trimmed by 2 bases and J by 0 bases, leaving 8 bases between them. Per germline, CDR1 MDHEN and CDR2 SYDVKM. The CDR3 runs 15 residues. The CDR3 is CASSLRTVAKNIQYF. The CDR3 DNA reads TGTGCCAGCAGTTTAAGGACGGTAGCCAAAAACATTCAGTACTTC.

This clonotype has just a few counts. This chain links TRBV5-6 with TRBJ2-7; maybe TRBD1 (5 bases). CDR1 and CDR2 from the germline V gene are SGHDT and YYEEEE. The length of the CDR3 is 15 residues. V lost 3 bases to trimming and J lost 7 bases, with 20 bases between them. The CDR3 nucleotides read TGTGCCAGCAGCTCACAGGTGGGCAACTACAATGAGCAGTACTTC. It encodes CASSSQVGNYNEQYF.

This clonotype was counted many times. J is TRBJ2-1 and V is TRBV5-1; 7 bases are a match to TRBD1. Trimming took 4 bases from V and 7 from J; bases not matched to a gene: 5. CDR1 is SGHRS and CDR2 is YFSETQ in the germline V gene. This CDR3 comprises 13 residues. The CDR3 spells CASSPNRGNEQFF. In nucleotides, the CDR3 is TGCGCCAGCAGCCCAAACAGGGGAAATGAGCAGTTCTTC.

This clonotype was picked up many times. The chain is built from TRBV7-8 and TRBJ2-7; tentatively, D is TRBD2 (6 bases). In germline, CDR1 is SGHVS, CDR2 FQNEAQ. The CDR3 has 14 residues. Between the trimmed V and J ends, which lost 7 bases and 3 bases, there was a span of 16 bases. CDR3 sequence: CASTPKRVNYEQYF. In DNA, the CDR3 is TGTGCCAGCACCCCCAAGCGGGTCAACTACGAGCAGTACTTC.

To note about this clonotype: A junction end diverges from the germline sequence, so it may reflect a read error. This sequence joins TRBV4-2 and TRBJ2-7, with TRBD2 identical over 12 bases. There are 16 residues in the CDR3. Germline-derived CDR1 and CDR2 are LGHNA and YNFKEQ. The CDR3 reads CVSSAQLAGGGNEQYF. CDR3 coding DNA: TGTGTCAGCAGCGCCCAACTAGCGGGAGGCGGCAATGAGCAGTACTTC.

The V call is TRBV15, the J call TRBJ2-5, with 9 bases that match TRBD2. The CDR3 runs to 14 residues. Germline V gene data show CDR1 as LNHNV and CDR2 as YYDKDF (reference sequence). V lost 3 bases and J lost 5; bases outside the gene matches: 4. CDR3: CATSSGTSWETQYF. CDR3 DNA: TGTGCCACCAGCAGTGGGACTAGCTGGGAGACCCAGTACTTC.

As for this clonotype: The junction departs from germline at one end; a sequencing error may be responsible. The CDR3, as DNA: TGTGCCATCAGCCAAGGGTATGGCTACACCTTC. It encodes CAISQGYGYTF. The chain combines TRBV5-4 with TRBJ1-2; D uncertain. Germline-derived CDR1 and CDR2 are SGHNT and YYREEE (reference sequence). The CDR3 is made up of 11 amino acids.

The rearrangement uses TRBV4-1 and TRBJ2-4; 9 nucleotides line up with TRBD2. Germline V gene lookup returns CDR1 MGHRA and CDR2 YSYEKL. The CDR3 sequence is 16 residues long. With V trimmed by 4 bases and J by 7 bases, 11 bases remained unmatched. The CDR3 coding sequence is TGCGCCAGCAGCCTTGACGGGACTAGCTGGGGGAACATTCAGTACTTC. Protein: CASSLDGTSWGNIQYF.

This clonotype appeared a few times. V and J are TRBV29-1 and TRBJ1-1; no firm D call. V lost 7 bases and J lost 7, with 13 bases in between. The CDR3 extends over 11 amino acids. Per the germline V gene, CDR1 is SQVTM and CDR2 is ANQGSEA. The CDR3 DNA reads as TGCAGCGCCCCGGACGGATTTGAAGCTTTCTTT. Its translation: CSAPDGFEAFF.

The gene calls are TRBV12-3 or TRBV12-4 and TRBJ1-2; the match to TRBD1 covers 9 bases. The V gene end was trimmed by 3 bases and the J gene end by 3 bases; junction bases not matched to a gene: 5. The CDR3 extends over 15 amino acids. The CDR3 nucleotides are TGTGCCAGCAGTTTTACAGGGGGCGCAGACTATGGCTACACCTTC. Encoded protein: CASSFTGGADYGYTF.

The CDR3 loop reads CADKNEGRNEQYF. The CDR3 DNA reads as TGTGCCGATAAAAACGAGGGGCGGAACGAGCAGTACTTC. This chain uses TRBV3-1 with TRBJ2-7; tentatively, D is TRBD1 or TRBD2 (5 bases each). This CDR3 comprises 13 residues. Germline CDR1 reads LGHDT; CDR2 reads YNNKEL (reference sequence). V dropped 11 bases and J dropped 5 bases, with 19 bases sitting between them.

This clonotype showed up just a few times. The genes are TRBV12-3 or TRBV12-4 and TRBJ1-3; 8 nucleotides agree with TRBD1. The CDR3 consists of 17 residues. The V gene end was trimmed by 2 bases and the J gene end by 1 base; junction bases not matched to a gene: 7. This CDR3 reads CASSLRTGPLSGNTIYF. CDR3 nucleotide sequence: TGTGCCAGCAGTTTACGGACAGGGCCTCTATCTGGAAACACCATATATTTT.

The chain combines TRBV11-2 with TRBJ2-1; 8 bases map to TRBD2. With V trimmed by 2 bases and J by 8 bases, 11 bases remained unmatched. The V gene's germline CDR1 is SGHAT and CDR2 FQNNGV. The CDR3 totals 16 residues. CDR3 sequence reads: CASSLRPSGRFYEQFF. The CDR3, as DNA: TGTGCCAGCAGCTTAAGGCCAAGCGGGAGATTCTATGAGCAGTTCTTC.

In its sample, this clonotype was seen many times. The chain carries TRBV20-1 and TRBJ1-2; TRBD1 might be the D (5 bases). Per germline, CDR1 DFQATT and CDR2 SNEGSKA (reference sequence). This CDR3 comprises 13 residues. Trimming stripped 6 bases from V and 0 bases from J, with 11 bases between. The CDR3 coding sequence is TGCAGTGCCGACAGTCAACCTAACTATGGCTACACCTTC. Protein: CSADSQPNYGYTF.

The chain couples TRBV20-1 to TRBJ1-5, with 10 bases that match TRBD1. Germline V gene lookup returns CDR1 DFQATT and CDR2 SNEGSKA (reference sequence). The CDR3 sequence is 15 residues long. V was pared by 3 bases and J by 7 bases, with 9 bases of the junction left unmatched. CDR3 loop: CSASGDRGQRQPQHF. The DNA for the CDR3 is TGCAGTGCTAGCGGCGACAGGGGGCAGAGGCAGCCCCAGCATTTT.

In its sample, this clonotype was seen a few times. The V gene is TRBV5-6, the J gene TRBJ2-3, with D tentatively TRBD2 (6 bases). The CDR3 is made up of 15 amino acids. In germline, CDR1 is SGHDT, CDR2 YYEEEE. Trimming stripped 4 bases from V and 6 bases from J, with 18 bases between. CDR3 in DNA: TGTGCCAGCAGCCCGGGACTGCTTCCTAGGGATACGCAGTATTTT. It encodes CASSPGLLPRDTQYF.